Listed here is a single TCR beta chain. CD45RO/CCR7/CD25/CD127/CD95/CD27 staining was used to isolate CD4+ naive, central memory, regulatory and stem cell-like memory cells by sorting. This CDR3 comprises 15 residues. Trimming cost V 5 bases and J 4 bases, with 15 bases left between them. Germline-derived CDR1 and CDR2 are SGHAT and FQNNGV. This entry is derived from a study of beta chain features in type 1 diabetes. As every portion of the isolated RNA was reverse transcribed, the sequencing read expressed TCRB transcripts. Several million reads were obtained on average from naive, central memory and regulatory T cell samples. The method was immunoSEQ multiplex PCR; TCRdb's version includes in-frame clones alone and lacks a portion of them. Of about 150,000 clones listed, 9% to 10% are singletons.

This sequence originates from a woman between 18 and 29 years old in good health. The sample comprised central memory CD4+ T cells from blood. The gene calls are TRBV11-2 and TRBJ2-1; tentatively, D is TRBD2 (6 bases). The CDR3 nucleotides read TGTGCCAGCAGCCAGGCGCTAGCGAAATACAATGAGCAGTTCTTC. It encodes CASSQALAKYNEQFF.